This passage covers 20 T cell receptor beta chains from one sample sequenced in a study of identical twins. TCRdb reprocessed the 5' RACE reads via MiXCR and lists one record per CDR3 protein. The table has roughly 280,000 distinct CDR3 sequences, just under 9.5% seen once. These records were also assigned to another study, of yellow fever vaccine responses in identical twins.

Sequenced sample: CD8+ T cells sorted from blood. The receptors originated from a woman between 18 and 29 years old in good health.

This clonotype was counted many times. The V call is TRBV5-6, the J call TRBJ2-1; 8 positions agree with TRBD2. CDR3 length: 15 residues. Germline assignment: CDR1 SGHDT and CDR2 YYEEEE. Trimming cost V 2 bases and J 6 bases; bases outside gene matches: 7. The CDR3 loop is CASSFPPGGSNEQFF. The CDR3 nucleotides read TGTGCCAGCAGCTTCCCCCCGGGGGGGAGCAATGAGCAGTTCTTC. Together with reference TRBV5-6 and TRBJ2-1, the CDR3 gives the full variable domain: DAGVTQSPTHLIKTRGQQVTLRCSPKSGHDTVSWYQQALGQGPQFIFQYYEEEERQRGNFPDRFSGHQFPNYSSELNVNALLLGDSALYLCASSFPPGGSNEQFFGPGTRLTVL.

This clonotype was counted between two and nine times. The V and J genes are TRBV9 and TRBJ2-3; 9 nucleotides match TRBD2. V was clipped by 7 bases and J by 3 bases; unmatched bases: 9. The CDR3 contains 15 residues. Germline CDR1 SGDLS, CDR2 YYNGEE. Here the CDR3 reads CASGEAGGPTDTQYF. Here the CDR3 DNA reads TGTGCCAGCGGAGAGGCGGGGGGGCCGACAGATACGCAGTATTTT.

This clonotype has at least ten counts. This CDR3 reads CASSRRLAEETQYF. As DNA, the CDR3 is TGTGCCAGCAGTCGAAGACTAGCGGAAGAGACCCAGTACTTC. The chain carries TRBV12-3 or TRBV12-4 and TRBJ2-5; 9 bases align to TRBD2. The CDR3 has 14 amino acids. V lost 5 bases to trimming and J lost 3 bases; unmatched junction nucleotides: 4.

A few counts support this clonotype. The J gene is TRBJ2-1, the V gene TRBV12-3 or TRBV12-4, with 10 positions matching TRBD2. The CDR3 contains 16 residues. V shed 5 bases, J shed 3 bases, and the junction held 7 bases outside the gene matches. The CDR3 reads CASSQAAGGGYNEQFF. The CDR3 region has the DNA TGTGCCAGCAGTCAAGCAGCGGGAGGGGGCTACAATGAGCAGTTCTTC.

In DNA form, the CDR3 reads TGTGCCAGCGGGGACGGTACCTACGAGCAGTACTTC. It translates to CASGDGTYEQYF. The chain uses TRBV6-2 or TRBV6-3 and TRBJ2-7; tentatively, D is TRBD1 or TRBD2 (5 bases each). V dropped 8 bases and J dropped 2 bases, with 10 bases sitting between them. Germline V gene sequence: CDR1 MNHEY, CDR2 SVGEGT. This CDR3 comprises 12 residues.

This chain joins TRBV28 and TRBJ2-7; weak D call: TRBD1 (6 bases). With 4 bases removed from V and 5 bases from J, the gap between germline ends came to 18 bases. Germline CDR1 reads MDHEN; CDR2 reads SYDVKM. CDR3 size: 15 residues. CDR3 residues: CASSYGQFEVHEQYF. The CDR3 DNA sequence: TGTGCCAGCAGTTACGGACAGTTTGAGGTCCACGAGCAGTACTTC.

The chain links TRBV7-8 to TRBJ1-5; D possibly corresponds to TRBD1 (5 bases). This CDR3 is 15 amino acids long. V was shortened by 1 base and J by 7 bases, with 14 bases between the two germline ends. CDR1 and CDR2 (germline): SGHVS, FQNEAQ. The CDR3 nucleotides are TGTGCCAGCAGCTTAGGTACAATCAGGGACCAGCCCCAGCATTTT. This translates into CASSLGTIRDQPQHF.

The chain couples TRBV7-8 to TRBJ2-1; the D call may be TRBD1 or TRBD2 (5 bases each). Trimming took off 5 bases at V and 6 bases at J, with 17 bases between the two ends. Germline loops: CDR1 SGHVS, CDR2 FQNEAQ. The CDR3 loop spans 15 amino acids. CDR3 in amino acids: CASSPPPGPLNEQFF. DNA for the CDR3: TGTGCCAGCAGCCCTCCACCGGGACCACTCAATGAGCAGTTCTTC.

The chain is built from TRBV6-5 and TRBJ1-1; no reliable D call. Per the germline V gene, CDR1 is MNHEY and CDR2 is SVGAGI. V was clipped by 3 bases and J by 2 bases, with 10 bases between them. The CDR3 is 14 amino acids. The CDR3 region is CASSYSATNTEAFF. CDR3 DNA: TGTGCCAGCAGTTATTCGGCCACAAACACTGAAGCTTTCTTT.

This sequence joins TRBV18 and TRBJ2-1; 11 nucleotides agree with TRBD2. J lost 8 bases, V lost 0 bases, and 9 bases had no gene match. Per the germline V gene, CDR1 is KGHSH and CDR2 is LQKENI. The CDR3 is 17 residues long. The CDR3 sequence: CASSPPVAGGPTDEQFF. The CDR3 DNA sequence: TGTGCCAGCTCACCACCCGTAGCGGGGGGGCCGACGGATGAGCAGTTCTTC.

This clonotype was found many times. The chain recombines TRBV7-9 with TRBJ2-5; no firm D call. The V gene lost 7 bases and the J gene lost 4 bases, with 4 bases spanning the gap. Germline V CDR1 and CDR2: SEHNR, FQNEAQ (reference sequence). CDR3 size: 10 residues. In nucleotides, the CDR3 is TGTGCCAGCATGGGAGAGACCCAGTACTTC. Translation: CASMGETQYF.

The gene calls are TRBV28 and TRBJ2-1; D is unresolved. In germline, CDR1 is MDHEN, CDR2 SYDVKM. The CDR3 has 15 residues. The ends were cut back, 6 bases at V and 0 bases at J, with 12 bases in the middle. The CDR3 DNA is TGTGCCAGCAGGTCGGGTTATAGCTCCTACAATGAGCAGTTCTTC. Protein product: CASRSGYSSYNEQFF. Using reference TRBV28 and TRBJ2-1 for the parts outside the CDR3, the full variable domain is DVKVTQSSRYLVKRTGEKVFLECVQDMDHENMFWYRQDPGLGLRLIYFSYDVKMKEKGDIPEGYSVSREKKERFSLILESASTNQTSMYLCASRSGYSSYNEQFFGPGTRLTVL.

This clonotype was picked up a small number of times. The rearrangement links TRBV5-1 to TRBJ2-7; 8 positions match TRBD2. The CDR3 consists of 18 residues. Germline lookup yields CDR1 SGHRS and CDR2 YFSETQ. V was clipped by 0 bases and J by 4 bases; unmatched bases: 15. In DNA, the CDR3 is TGCGCCAGCAGCTTGGTTGTGATCGGCAGCGGGGGACCTTACGAGCAGTACTTC. Translated: CASSLVVIGSGGPYEQYF.

The V gene is TRBV7-3, the J gene TRBJ1-5, with D uncertain. In germline, CDR1 is SGHTA, CDR2 FQGTGA. Deletions cut 10 bases from V and 0 bases from J, with 10 bases between. The CDR3 is 13 amino acids. The CDR3: CATAVNSNQPQHF. For the CDR3, the DNA is TGTGCCACCGCAGTAAATAGCAATCAGCCCCAGCATTTT.

This chain joins TRBV5-6 and TRBJ2-5, with D unclear. Trimming stripped 0 bases from V and 3 bases from J, with 9 bases between. The CDR3 runs to 14 residues. Per the germline V gene, CDR1 is SGHDT and CDR2 is YYEEEE. The CDR3 DNA is TGTGCCAGCAGCTTGGTCTGGGATAAAGAGACCCAGTACTTC. Amino acids: CASSLVWDKETQYF.

J is TRBJ2-3 and V is TRBV27; D might be TRBD2 (5 bases). Germline CDR1 reads MNHEY; CDR2 reads SMNVEV (reference sequence). The germline V and J ends were trimmed by 4 bases and 0 bases, with 14 bases remaining between them. This CDR3 comprises 16 residues. The CDR3 protein is CASSSGLAPSTDTQYF. The CDR3 DNA sequence: TGTGCCAGCAGTTCAGGACTTGCTCCTAGCACAGATACGCAGTATTTT.

This clonotype was recorded many times. This rearrangement joins TRBV28 to TRBJ2-7; weak D call: TRBD2 (6 bases). V was trimmed by 1 base and J by 2 bases, leaving 15 bases between them. The CDR3 consists of 16 residues. From germline, CDR1 is MDHEN and CDR2 SYDVKM. The CDR3 region is CASSLSPGLKPYEQYF. The CDR3 bases are TGTGCCAGCAGTTTATCTCCGGGACTCAAGCCCTACGAGCAGTACTTC.

V usage is TRBV27 and J usage is TRBJ2-5, with D possibly matching TRBD1 (6 bases). V was clipped by 11 bases and J by 4 bases, with 23 bases between them. This CDR3 region has 15 residues. The V gene's germline CDR1 is MNHEY and CDR2 SMNVEV (reference sequence). CDR3 sequence: CAGNPTGWDGETQYF. The DNA for the CDR3 is TGTGCCGGCAACCCGACAGGATGGGATGGAGAGACCCAGTACTTC.

This clonotype was detected many times. This chain links TRBV12-3 or TRBV12-4 with TRBJ2-1; D gene uncertain. CDR3 length: 15 residues. V shed 5 bases and J shed 5 bases, with 16 bases lying between them. CDR3 sequence: CASSPPEKYHNEQFF. Written as DNA, the CDR3 is TGTGCCAGCAGTCCCCCGGAGAAATACCACAATGAGCAGTTCTTC.

In its sample, this clonotype was seen many times. This chain connects TRBV5-1 to TRBJ2-3; D tentatively fits TRBD1 or TRBD2 (6 bases each). This CDR3 contains 18 residues. Germline loops: CDR1 SGHRS, CDR2 YFSETQ. V gave up 1 base and J gave up 4 bases, with 22 bases separating them. This chain's CDR3 is CASSLFLGGDTDPDTQYF. The CDR3 DNA follows: TGCGCCAGCAGCTTGTTCCTTGGAGGGGACACGGACCCAGATACGCAGTATTTT.